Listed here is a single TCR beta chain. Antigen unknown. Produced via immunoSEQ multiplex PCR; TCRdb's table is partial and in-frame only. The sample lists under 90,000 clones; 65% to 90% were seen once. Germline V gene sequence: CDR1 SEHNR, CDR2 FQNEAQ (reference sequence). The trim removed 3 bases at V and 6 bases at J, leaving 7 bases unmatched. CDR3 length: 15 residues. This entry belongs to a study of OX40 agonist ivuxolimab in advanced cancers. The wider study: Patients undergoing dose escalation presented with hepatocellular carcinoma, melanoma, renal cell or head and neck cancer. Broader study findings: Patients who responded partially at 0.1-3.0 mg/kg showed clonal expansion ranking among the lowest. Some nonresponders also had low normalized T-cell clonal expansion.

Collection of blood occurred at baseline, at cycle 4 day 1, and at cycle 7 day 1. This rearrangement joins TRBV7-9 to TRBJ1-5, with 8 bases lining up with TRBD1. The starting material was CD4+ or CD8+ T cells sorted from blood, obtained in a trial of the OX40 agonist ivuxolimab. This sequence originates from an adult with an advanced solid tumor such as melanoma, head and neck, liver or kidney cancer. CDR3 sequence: CASSLTTGVGQPQHF. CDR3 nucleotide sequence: TGTGCCAGCAGCTTGACGACAGGGGTCGGTCAGCCCCAGCATTTT. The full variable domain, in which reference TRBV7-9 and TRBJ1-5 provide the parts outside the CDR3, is DTGVSQNPRHKITKRGQNVTFRCDPISEHNRLYWYRQTLGQGPEFLTYFQNEAQLEKSRLLSDRFSAERPKGSFSTLEIQRTEQGDSAMYLCASSLTTGVGQPQHFGDGTRLSIL.